The 8 T cell receptor beta chains given below trace back to one sample, sequenced in a study of spatial heterogeneity in lung cancer. Regarding time point: sample taken at primary tumor resection. Whole RNA obtained from tumor, nontumor lung or frozen PBMC underwent sequencing without sorting. TCRdb re-called the 5' RACE reads with MiXCR, one entry per CDR3 protein. Of around 60,000 distinct CDR3 sequences listed, roughly 8% are singletons. Source: PBMCs, taken at surgery. The receptor source for this set is a female donor with early-stage non-small cell lung cancer.

This clonotype was seen a handful of times. The rearrangement links TRBV20-1 to TRBJ2-7, with TRBD1 identical over 10 bases. Germline V lookup: CDR1 DFQATT, CDR2 SNEGSKA (reference sequence). J lost 3 bases, V lost 4 bases, and 6 bases had no gene match. The CDR3 consists of 14 residues. CDR3 in amino acids: CSAITGTGDYEQYF. In DNA, the CDR3 is TGCAGTGCTATTACCGGGACAGGGGACTACGAGCAGTACTTC.

The V call is TRBV20-1, the J call TRBJ2-1; 11 bases match TRBD2. The germline V gene encodes CDR1 DFQATT and CDR2 SNEGSKA (reference sequence). V shed 3 bases and J 10 bases; nucleotides not matched to a gene: 8. CDR3 size: 14 residues. CDR3 sequence reads: CSARILAGELEQFF. As DNA, the CDR3 is TGCAGTGCTAGGATACTAGCGGGAGAACTCGAGCAGTTCTTC.

This clonotype was seen a few times. The chain couples TRBV7-9 to TRBJ2-1, with D perhaps matching TRBD1 (5 bases). The CDR3 totals 12 residues. Germline loops: CDR1 SEHNR, CDR2 FQNEAQ (reference sequence). Trimming stripped 5 bases from V and 10 bases from J, with 12 bases between. CDR3 protein: CASSPLGREQFF. Written as DNA, the CDR3 is TGTGCCAGCAGCCCCTTGGGGCGGGAGCAGTTCTTC.

This clonotype was seen repeatedly, ten times or more. V gene TRBV7-9 combines with J gene TRBJ1-1, with 8 bases lining up with TRBD1. Unmatched junction bases numbered 8, after V lost 5 bases and J lost 0 bases. Germline V gene sequence: CDR1 SEHNR, CDR2 FQNEAQ (reference sequence). This CDR3 is built from 16 residues. CDR3 coding DNA: TGTGCCAGCAGCCTCGACAGGGGTGGCGTGAACACTGAAGCTTTCTTT. Residues: CASSLDRGGVNTEAFF.

The rearrangement uses TRBV28 and TRBJ1-6; D is uncertain. CDR1 MDHEN and CDR2 SYDVKM come from the germline V gene. This CDR3 has 13 amino acids. V gave up 8 bases and J gave up 14 bases, with 19 bases separating them. This CDR3 reads CASSQTYGDSLHF. CDR3 nucleotides: TGTGCCAGCTCCCAGACGTACGGGGATTCCCTCCACTTT. Filled out from reference TRBV28 and TRBJ1-6, the complete variable domain reads DVKVTQSSRYLVKRTGEKVFLECVQDMDHENMFWYRQDPGLGLRLIYFSYDVKMKEKGDIPEGYSVSREKKERFSLILESASTNQTSMYLCASSQTYGDSLHFGNGTRLTVT.

This clonotype occurred many times. J is TRBJ2-7 and V is TRBV20-1; D is possibly TRBD2 (6 bases). The V gene lost 5 bases and the J gene lost 2 bases, with 16 bases spanning the gap. The CDR3 totals 14 residues. Germline V CDR1 and CDR2: DFQATT, SNEGSKA (reference sequence). For the CDR3, the DNA is TGCAGTGCTCTTACCGGGACTGGGGCCTACGAGCAGTACTTC. Translation gives CSALTGTGAYEQYF.

The rearrangement joins TRBV10-3 to TRBJ1-2, with D uncertain. Trimming removed 2 bases from V and 0 bases from J, with 10 bases in between. The CDR3 is made up of 15 amino acids. Germline V gene sequence: CDR1 ENHRY, CDR2 SYGVKD. As DNA, the CDR3 is TGTGCCATCAGTGAGCAATTGACACCTAACTATGGCTACACCTTC. As protein: CAISEQLTPNYGYTF.

This clonotype appeared a few times. The V and J genes are TRBV28 and TRBJ2-4, with 8 bases matching TRBD2. The CDR3 runs 16 residues. The V gene end was trimmed by 4 bases and the J gene end by 1 base; junction bases not matched to a gene: 6. The germline V gene has CDR1 MDHEN and CDR2 SYDVKM. CDR3 sequence reads: CASSSPGREAKNIQYF. The DNA of the CDR3 is TGTGCCAGCAGTTCACCCGGGAGGGAGGCCAAAAACATTCAGTACTTC.